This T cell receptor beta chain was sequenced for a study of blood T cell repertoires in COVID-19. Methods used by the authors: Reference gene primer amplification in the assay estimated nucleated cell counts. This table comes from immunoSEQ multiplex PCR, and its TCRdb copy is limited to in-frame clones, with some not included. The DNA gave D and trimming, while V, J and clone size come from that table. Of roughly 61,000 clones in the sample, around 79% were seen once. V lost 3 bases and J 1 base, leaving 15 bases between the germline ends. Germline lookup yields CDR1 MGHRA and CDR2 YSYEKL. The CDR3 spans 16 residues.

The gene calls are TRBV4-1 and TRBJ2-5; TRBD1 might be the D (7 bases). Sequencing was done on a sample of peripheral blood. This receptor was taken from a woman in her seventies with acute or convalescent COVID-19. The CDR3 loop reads CASSQGRGVLQETQYF. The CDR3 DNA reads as TGCGCCAGCAGCCAGGGCAGGGGGGTCCTCCAAGAGACCCAGTACTTC.